This T cell receptor beta chain was sequenced during a study of T cells expressing NK-cell markers. Overall study context: It was from sorted CD3+CD56+NKG2C+, CD3+CD56+NKG2C- and CD3+CD56-NKG2C+ T cells that TCR beta repertoires came. The study sequenced eight donors, seven HCMV-seropositive and one seronegative.

TCRdb re-called the 5' RACE reads; every CDR3 protein appears as one record, without DNA. The sample includes roughly 180,000 distinct CDR3 sequences. The TCR originated in a woman between 18 and 69 years old in good health. The sequencing sample was made of blood T cells: a sorted CD56 or NKG2C T cell subset, CD4+ or CD8+ T cells, or bulk PBMC T cells (not recorded which).

The CDR3 reads CASSQPAQKPNTGELFF. This chain joins TRBV7-9 and TRBJ2-2. Germline values: CDR1 SEHNR, CDR2 FQNEAQ (reference sequence). The CDR3 consists of 17 residues.